A single TCR beta chain is shown here with its context. Antigen specificity is unknown. This sample is part of a study of shared clonotypes between healthy human individuals. The wider study: The study used three CD4 naive, three CD4 memory, two CD8 naive and one CD8 memory plate per donor.

The study, taken as a whole, reports: Clonotype sharing among donors, it was expected, would be affected by sequencing depth.

Naive CD8 cells, CD45RO-negative and positively selected for CCR7, excluded terminally differentiated effector memory CD45RA+ cells. Healthy HIV-negative adults without recent acute infections or vaccinations served as donors. The assay was immunoSEQ multiplex PCR, and TCRdb's table has in-frame clones only and misses some. The table lists about 2.2 million clones, 93% of them singletons, with over 1.5% in the top ten. Trimming pared 5 bases from V and 5 bases from J, leaving 16 bases between. The length of the CDR3 is 14 residues. Per the germline V gene, CDR1 is LNHDA and CDR2 is SQIVND (reference sequence).

The sequenced sample was naive CD8+ T cells from PBMCs. This sequence joins TRBV19 and TRBJ2-7; a possible D gene is TRBD2 (5 bases). The TCR comes from a man aged 18 to 30 in good health. Some clones in this sample may be carry-over from other donors' samples. The CDR3 nucleotides are TGTGCCAGTAGTGTCAATCCCAACGGGGACGAGCAGTACTTC. Amino acid sequence: CASSVNPNGDEQYF.